This TCR beta chain appears in the sequencing data of a study of CD8 T cells in Susac syndrome. CDR1 SGHRS and CDR2 YFSETQ come from the germline V gene. The CDR3 has 14 amino acids. V shed 4 bases, J shed 8 bases, and the junction held 5 bases outside the gene matches. The authors reverse transcribed roughly 0.5 to 1 ug RNA with random hexamers. TCRdb processed the immunoSEQ multiplex PCR reads anew with MiXCR; each CDR3 protein has one entry. The sample lists roughly 130,000 distinct CDR3 sequences, about 95% occurring once. The chain has TRBV5-1 and TRBJ2-2; 10 bases align to TRBD1. Material: CD4+ T cells from PBMCs. This clonotype originated in a human donor in good health. The CDR3 nucleotides are TGCGCCAGCAGCCCCGACAGGGGGCGAGGGGAGCTGTTTTTT. As protein: CASSPDRGRGELFF.